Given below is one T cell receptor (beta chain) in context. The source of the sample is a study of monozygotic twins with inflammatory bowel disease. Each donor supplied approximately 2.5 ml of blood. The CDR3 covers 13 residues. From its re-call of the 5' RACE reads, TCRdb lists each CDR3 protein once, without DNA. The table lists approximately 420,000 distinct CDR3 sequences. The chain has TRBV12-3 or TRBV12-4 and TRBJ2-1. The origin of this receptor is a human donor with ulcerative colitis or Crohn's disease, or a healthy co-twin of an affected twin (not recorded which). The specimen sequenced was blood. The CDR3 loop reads CASAELGYNEQFF.